The 29 T cell receptor beta chains below come from one sample, sequenced in a study of cytomegalovirus exposure and HLA in healthy donors. Libraries were prepared by immunoSEQ multiplex PCR; TCRdb keeps only in-frame clonotypes and omits some of them. The table records 200,000 or so clones, 88% of them present only once. Sequenced: PBMCs. Receptors originate from a woman aged 18-29 years in good health and CMV-seronegative.

The genes are TRBV11-2 and TRBJ1-1; 7 bases map to TRBD1. Per germline, CDR1 SGHAT and CDR2 FQNNGV. Trimming took 4 bases from V and 6 from J; bases not matched to a gene: 8. This CDR3 is built from 14 residues. CDR3 sequence: CASSSGQTFAEAFF. CDR3 in DNA: TGTGCCAGCAGCTCGGGACAGACCTTTGCTGAAGCTTTCTTT.

This clone was seen just once. The rearrangement uses TRBV6-1 and TRBJ1-1; D is ambiguous. The CDR3 runs 14 residues. Germline V gene sequence: CDR1 MNHNS, CDR2 SASEGT. V was shortened by 4 bases and J by 1 base, with 10 bases between the two germline ends. CDR3 protein: CASSGTTSNTEAFF. The CDR3 DNA reads as TGTGCCAGCAGTGGTACTACCTCGAACACTGAAGCTTTCTTT.

The V and J genes are TRBV4-1 and TRBJ2-6; maybe TRBD1 (5 bases). This CDR3 spans 17 amino acids. Trimming shortened V by 7 bases and J by 2 bases, and 18 bases separated the two germline ends. Germline CDR1 MGHRA, CDR2 YSYEKL. The CDR3 bases are TGCGCCAGCACCTTAACCCCAATCAGGGCTGGGGCCAACGTCCTGACTTTC. This translates into CASTLTPIRAGANVLTF.

V is TRBV10-2 and J is TRBJ1-3; TRBD1 matches at 9 bases. There are 14 residues in the CDR3. Looked up from germline, CDR1 is WSHSY and CDR2 is SAAADI. Losses at the gene ends were 6 bases for V and 4 bases for J; bases not matched to a gene: 4. The CDR3 coding sequence is TGCGCCAGCAGGGGACAGGGTAACGGAAACACCATATATTTT. Its translation is CASRGQGNGNTIYF.

CDR3 in amino acids: CASSSGLAATLQETQYF. The CDR3 DNA reads TGTGCCAGCAGCTCGGGACTAGCCGCAACCCTGCAAGAGACCCAGTACTTC. The V and J genes are TRBV5-4 and TRBJ2-5; 9 positions match TRBD2. CDR1 is SGHNT and CDR2 is YYREEE in the germline V gene (reference sequence). This CDR3 comprises 17 residues. V was pared by 3 bases and J by 2 bases, with 11 bases of the junction left unmatched. Variable domain in full (rest from reference TRBV5-4 and TRBJ2-5): ETGVTQSPTHLIKTRGQQVTLRCSSQSGHNTVSWYQQALGQGPQFIFQYYREEENGRGNFPPRFSGLQFPNYSSELNVNALELDDSALYLCASSSGLAATLQETQYFGPGTRLLVL.

This clone has just a few counts. Distinct nucleotide sequences in the sample also encode this CDR3. The J gene is TRBJ2-7, the V gene TRBV19; no clear D. The CDR3 length is 12 residues. Trimming cost V 3 bases and J 1 base, with 4 bases left between them. CDR1 is LNHDA and CDR2 is SQIVND in the germline V gene (reference sequence). The CDR3 nucleotides are TGTGCCAGTAGTATCGGGTCCTACGAGCAGTACTTC. Translating it yields CASSIGSYEQYF. The whole variable domain, filled in from reference TRBV19 and TRBJ2-7, reads DGGITQSPKYLFRKEGQNVTLSCEQNLNHDAMYWYRQDPGQGLRLIYYSQIVNDFQKGDIAEGYSVSREKKESFPLTVTSAQKNPTAFYLCASSIGSYEQYFGPGTRLTVT.

CDR3 in amino acids: CASSLGGQGNQPQHF. The CDR3 DNA reads as TGTGCCAGCAGCTTGGGGGGACAGGGAAATCAGCCCCAGCATTTT. The gene calls are TRBV7-9 and TRBJ1-5; 9 bases map to TRBD1. Trimming removed 3 bases from V and 4 bases from J; junction bases left unmatched: 4. The CDR3 spans 15 residues. Germline V gene data show CDR1 as SEHNR and CDR2 as FQNEAQ (reference sequence).

This chain uses TRBV9 with TRBJ1-4; no reliable D call. This CDR3 is built from 14 residues. Trimming left V 0 bases short and J 8 bases short, with 11 bases between. CDR1 and CDR2 (germline): SGDLS, YYNGEE. The CDR3 reads CASSVGQRAEKLFF. In DNA, the CDR3 is TGTGCCAGCAGCGTAGGGCAGAGGGCCGAAAAACTGTTTTTT. The full variable domain, its missing parts supplied by reference TRBV9 and TRBJ1-4, is DSGVTQTPKHLITATGQRVTLRCSPRSGDLSVYWYQQSLDQGLQFLIQYYNGEERAKGNILERFSAQQFPDLHSELNLSSLELGDSALYFCASSVGQRAEKLFFGSGTQLSVL.

This chain joins TRBV6-1 and TRBJ1-1; D call uncertain. The CDR3 contains 14 residues. Between the trimmed V and J ends, which lost 3 bases and 4 bases, there was a span of 12 bases. In germline, CDR1 is MNHNS, CDR2 SASEGT. For the CDR3, the DNA is TGTGCCAGCAGTGAGTCCATAGCCCCCACTGAAGCTTTCTTT. Translated: CASSESIAPTEAFF.

J is TRBJ1-1 and V is TRBV2; D not certain. Between the trimmed V and J ends, which lost 5 bases and 0 bases, there was a span of 10 bases. The CDR3 loop spans 14 amino acids. Germline assignment: CDR1 SNHLY and CDR2 FYNNEI. CDR3 protein: CASSLDTLNTEAFF. The CDR3 DNA follows: TGTGCCAGCAGTTTAGACACCCTGAACACTGAAGCTTTCTTT.

The rearrangement joins TRBV9 to TRBJ2-2; possibly TRBD1 for D (5 bases). Germline V gene data show CDR1 as SGDLS and CDR2 as YYNGEE. The CDR3 runs 13 residues. Deletions cut 0 bases from V and 6 bases from J, with 6 bases between. The CDR3 spells CASSVEGSGELFF. CDR3 in DNA: TGTGCCAGCAGCGTAGAGGGGTCCGGGGAGCTGTTTTTT.

V and J are TRBV27 and TRBJ2-1; tentatively, D is TRBD2 (6 bases). Germline loops: CDR1 MNHEY, CDR2 SMNVEV (reference sequence). Trimming took 2 bases from V and 13 from J, leaving 21 bases between them. This CDR3 has 15 residues. The CDR3 spells CASSLGGWATAGQFF. The CDR3 DNA reads as TGTGCCAGCAGTTTAGGAGGGTGGGCAACAGCAGGTCAGTTCTTC.

The J gene is TRBJ1-1, the V gene TRBV10-2; TRBD1 matches at 8 bases. Trimming cost V 2 bases and J 3 bases; bases outside gene matches: 5. Germline assignment: CDR1 WSHSY and CDR2 SAAADI. The CDR3 sequence is 15 residues long. The CDR3 region is CASSETGGRHTEAFF. The CDR3 DNA sequence: TGCGCCAGCAGTGAGACAGGGGGTAGGCACACTGAAGCTTTCTTT.

This sequence joins TRBV7-2 and TRBJ1-2, with D possibly being TRBD1 (5 bases). The CDR3 covers 17 residues. Germline assignment: CDR1 SGHTA and CDR2 FQGNSA. V was clipped by 5 bases and J by 4 bases, with 23 bases between them. CDR3 nucleotide sequence: TGTGCCAGCAGCCCAATAACGGGCAGCCAGGGCGGCTATGGCTACACCTTC. Amino acids: CASSPITGSQGGYGYTF.

This rearrangement joins TRBV5-1 to TRBJ2-5; 9 nucleotides agree with TRBD2. Losses at the gene ends were 0 bases for V and 1 base for J; bases not matched to a gene: 7. Per germline, CDR1 SGHRS and CDR2 YFSETQ. This CDR3 has 17 amino acids. For the CDR3, the DNA is TGCGCCAGCAGCTTGGGGGTAGCGGGAGCTATCCAAGAGACCCAGTACTTC. Protein sequence: CASSLGVAGAIQETQYF.

The chain has TRBV6-5 and TRBJ1-3; D is perhaps TRBD1 (5 bases). Germline V gives CDR1 MNHEY, CDR2 SVGAGI. Trimming took 5 bases from V and 0 from J, leaving 11 bases between them. This CDR3 contains 15 residues. The CDR3 sequence: CASSQGPYSGNTIYF. The CDR3 DNA is TGTGCCAGCAGTCAGGGCCCCTACTCTGGAAACACCATATATTTT.

The chain carries TRBV29-1 and TRBJ1-3; possible D gene TRBD1, 5 bases. The CDR3 has 12 residues. The germline V and J ends were trimmed by 4 bases and 4 bases, with 8 bases remaining between them. Germline V lookup: CDR1 SQVTM, CDR2 ANQGSEA. CDR3 in DNA: TGCAGCGTTGGGGGCGTCGGAAACACCATATATTTT. Translating it yields CSVGGVGNTIYF.

This sequence joins TRBV15 and TRBJ1-2; D call uncertain. The CDR3 length is 13 residues. Trimming pared 3 bases from V and 6 bases from J, leaving 11 bases between. Germline-derived CDR1 and CDR2 are LNHNV and YYDKDF (reference sequence). CDR3 in amino acids: CATSSSFRNGYTF. Here the CDR3 DNA reads TGTGCCACCAGCAGCTCCTTCAGGAATGGCTACACCTTC. The whole variable domain, remainder taken from reference TRBV15 and TRBJ1-2, is DAMVIQNPRYQVTQFGKPVTLSCSQTLNHNVMYWYQQKSSQAPKLLFHYYDKDFNNEADTPDNFQSRRPNTSFCFLDIRSPGLGDTAMYLCATSSSFRNGYTFGSGTRLTVV.

The chain carries TRBV19 and TRBJ1-2, with 7 bases that match TRBD1. Germline lookup yields CDR1 LNHDA and CDR2 SQIVND (reference sequence). The CDR3 extends over 18 amino acids. V was clipped by 8 bases and J by 2 bases; unmatched bases: 20. The CDR3 loop is CASGHFRSGGTSNYGYTF. CDR3 coding DNA: TGTGCCAGTGGGCATTTCCGGTCAGGGGGAACCTCCAACTATGGCTACACCTTC.

This clone has just a few counts. The V gene is TRBV11-2, the J gene TRBJ2-1; the D is unclear. Germline V gene lookup returns CDR1 SGHAT and CDR2 FQNNGV. CDR3 length equals 13 residues. V was cut by 5 bases and J by 9 bases, with 14 bases left in between. The CDR3 region is CASSPNLKSEQFF. DNA for the CDR3: TGTGCCAGCAGCCCGAACTTAAAGAGTGAGCAGTTCTTC.

This sequence joins TRBV27 and TRBJ1-1; D might be TRBD1 (6 bases). V was shortened by 5 bases and J by 9 bases, with 22 bases between the two germline ends. Germline V gene data show CDR1 as MNHEY and CDR2 as SMNVEV (reference sequence). CDR3 length equals 15 residues. Here the CDR3 reads CASSAYQGSRSKAFF. In DNA form, the CDR3 reads TGTGCCAGCAGTGCCTATCAGGGGTCAAGATCTAAAGCTTTCTTT.

Details on this clone: The junction and the germline gene differ at one end; a read error may be behind it. The chain joins TRBV2 to TRBJ2-7, with 8 bases lining up with TRBD1. Germline V gene sequence: CDR1 SNHLY, CDR2 FYNNEI. CDR3 length equals 11 residues. CDR3 DNA sequence: TGTGCCAGCAGTGAATGGACGGGACAGGACTTC. It encodes CASSEWTGQDF.

The genes are TRBV7-9 and TRBJ2-3; the D gene is possibly TRBD1 (6 bases). Germline V gives CDR1 SEHNR, CDR2 FQNEAQ (reference sequence). V lost 5 bases and J 2 bases, leaving 26 bases between the germline ends. The length of the CDR3 is 19 residues. CDR3 in amino acids: CASSKGRGSISPLTDTQYF. The CDR3, as DNA: TGTGCCAGCAGCAAGGGTAGGGGGTCAATATCGCCCCTCACAGATACGCAGTATTTT. Looking up the rest from reference TRBV7-9 and TRBJ2-3 gives the full variable domain: DTGVSQNPRHKITKRGQNVTFRCDPISEHNRLYWYRQTLGQGPEFLTYFQNEAQLEKSRLLSDRFSAERPKGSFSTLEIQRTEQGDSAMYLCASSKGRGSISPLTDTQYFGPGTRLTVL.

The chain is built from TRBV27 and TRBJ2-3, with D perhaps matching TRBD1 (6 bases). This CDR3 comprises 14 residues. The germline V gene has CDR1 MNHEY and CDR2 SMNVEV (reference sequence). Trimming pared 5 bases from V and 2 bases from J, leaving 11 bases between. In nucleotides, the CDR3 is TGTGCCAGCAGTACCCGACAGGACACAGATACGCAGTATTTT. It yields the protein CASSTRQDTDTQYF.

V gene TRBV9 combines with J gene TRBJ1-1, with 7 bases aligning to TRBD1. Losses at the gene ends were 1 base for V and 3 bases for J; bases not matched to a gene: 6. Looked up from germline, CDR1 is SGDLS and CDR2 is YYNGEE. The CDR3 has 15 residues. The CDR3 protein is CASSVMTGKDTEAFF. The CDR3 DNA sequence: TGTGCCAGCAGCGTAATGACAGGGAAGGACACTGAAGCTTTCTTT.

The chain has TRBV15 and TRBJ1-2, with D possibly matching TRBD1 (6 bases). Germline lookup yields CDR1 LNHNV and CDR2 YYDKDF (reference sequence). This CDR3 spans 16 amino acids. The V gene lost 5 bases and the J gene lost 4 bases, with 20 bases spanning the gap. CDR3 residues: CATSPGVLFQGYGYTF. CDR3 DNA sequence: TGTGCCACCAGCCCAGGGGTATTGTTTCAGGGCTATGGCTACACCTTC. Supplemented by reference TRBV15 and TRBJ1-2, the full variable domain reads DAMVIQNPRYQVTQFGKPVTLSCSQTLNHNVMYWYQQKSSQAPKLLFHYYDKDFNNEADTPDNFQSRRPNTSFCFLDIRSPGLGDTAMYLCATSPGVLFQGYGYTFGSGTRLTVV.

Written as DNA, the CDR3 is TGTGCCAGCAGCTTAGACTACACTAGCACAGATACGCAGTATTTT. It codes for CASSLDYTSTDTQYF. V gene TRBV7-3 combines with J gene TRBJ2-3; possible D gene TRBD2, 5 bases. This CDR3 is 15 amino acids long. Looked up from germline, CDR1 is SGHTA and CDR2 is FQGTGA. The germline V and J ends were trimmed by 2 bases and 0 bases, with 9 bases remaining between them.

This chain uses TRBV14 with TRBJ2-2; maybe TRBD1 (6 bases). CDR3 length: 18 amino acids. Between the trimmed V and J ends, which lost 0 bases and 4 bases, there was a span of 18 bases. Looked up from germline, CDR1 is SGHDN and CDR2 is FVKESK. For the CDR3, the DNA is TGTGCCAGCAGCCAAGATTCATGGGGGCGTGGAGGCACCGGGGAGCTGTTTTTT. The encoded protein is CASSQDSWGRGGTGELFF. The variable domain in full, with the rest retrieved from reference TRBV14 and TRBJ2-2, is EAGVTQFPSHSVIEKGQTVTLRCDPISGHDNLYWYRRVMGKEIKFLLHFVKESKQDESGMPNNRFLAERTGGTYSTLKVQPAELEDSGVYFCASSQDSWGRGGTGELFFGEGSRLTVL.

The V gene is TRBV4-1, the J gene TRBJ2-3; 9 bases agree with TRBD2. Germline V gene lookup returns CDR1 MGHRA and CDR2 YSYEKL. Losses at the gene ends were 4 bases for V and 5 bases for J; bases not matched to a gene: 13. The CDR3 contains 17 residues. The CDR3 region is CASSPRLLAGPRDTQYF. The CDR3 bases are TGCGCCAGCAGCCCCCGCCTACTAGCGGGTCCGAGAGATACGCAGTATTTT.